These 19 T cell receptor beta chains were sequenced from one sample in a study of blood T cell repertoires in COVID-19. The assay was immunoSEQ multiplex PCR, and TCRdb's table has in-frame clones only and misses some. The sample carries approximately 300,000 clones, about 85% recorded once. The sequenced material came from PBMCs or T cells enriched from blood (not recorded which). These receptors were obtained from a woman aged 25 to 39 who had recovered from COVID-19.

The chain has TRBV19 and TRBJ2-1, with 12 bases that match TRBD2. CDR1 is LNHDA, CDR2 SQIVND, per germline (reference sequence). The V and J ends lost 6 bases and 2 bases, in that order; junction bases with no gene match: 5. The CDR3 runs to 16 residues. The CDR3 DNA follows: TGTGCCAGTAGCCCCGCTAGCGGGGGGGCCTACAATGAGCAGTTCTTC. Encoded protein: CASSPASGGAYNEQFF.

This clone was counted a single time. The chain carries TRBV5-1 and TRBJ2-2; 7 bases line up with TRBD1. The V gene's germline CDR1 is SGHRS and CDR2 YFSETQ. The ends lost 0 bases at V and 1 base at J; junction bases unmatched: 3. The CDR3 is made up of 16 amino acids. CDR3: CASSLAGTVNTGELFF. The CDR3 DNA is TGCGCCAGCAGCTTGGCCGGGACAGTGAACACCGGGGAGCTGTTTTTT.

The chain links TRBV6-5 to TRBJ1-3, with TRBD1 matching 7 bases. The germline gives CDR1 MNHEY, CDR2 SVGAGI. This CDR3 is built from 15 residues. The trim removed 2 bases at V and 1 base at J, leaving 2 bases unmatched. CDR3 DNA: TGTGCCAGCAGTTACCAACAGGGGTCTGGAAACACCATATATTTT. Translating it yields CASSYQQGSGNTIYF.

The CDR3 region is CASSSPGRRDGYTF. CDR3 nucleotide sequence: TGTGCCAGCAGCTCGCCGGGACGGAGGGATGGCTACACCTTC. This chain connects TRBV6-2 or TRBV6-3 to TRBJ1-2; possibly TRBD1 for D (5 bases). The CDR3 spans 14 residues. V lost 6 bases and J lost 6, with 17 bases in between. The V gene's germline CDR1 is MNHEY and CDR2 SVGEGT.

The chain carries TRBV14 and TRBJ1-1, with TRBD1 as a possible D gene (5 bases). The CDR3 has 14 residues. V shed 0 bases and J shed 8 bases, with 13 bases lying between them. The germline gives CDR1 SGHDN, CDR2 FVKESK. CDR3 bases: TGTGCCAGCAGCCAAGATTGGGGGGTCAGCGAAGCTTTCTTT. Translated, it gives CASSQDWGVSEAFF.

In this sample, this clone turned up a few times. The rearrangement links TRBV6-4 to TRBJ2-2; 7 bases line up with TRBD1. This CDR3 spans 15 amino acids. Germline CDR1 is MRHNA and CDR2 is SNTAGT. V shed 3 bases and J 1 base; nucleotides not matched to a gene: 2. The CDR3 loop reads CASSEGDRNTGELFF. The CDR3 DNA is TGTGCCAGCAGTGAAGGGGACAGGAACACCGGGGAGCTGTTTTTT.

The genes are TRBV11-2 and TRBJ1-4; D is possibly TRBD1 (5 bases). V gave up 5 bases and J gave up 8 bases, with 18 bases separating them. Germline V CDR1 and CDR2: SGHAT, FQNNGV. The CDR3 is 15 amino acids. Here the CDR3 DNA reads TGTGCCAGCAGCCTCTCCGGGGGGTTTGGAGAAAAACTGTTTTTT. Protein product: CASSLSGGFGEKLFF.

The J gene is TRBJ2-1, the V gene TRBV7-2; 7 bases map to TRBD1. With 4 bases clipped from V and 15 bases from J, the junction kept 15 bases outside the gene matches. Germline assignment: CDR1 SGHTA and CDR2 FQGNSA. The CDR3 covers 14 residues. The CDR3 protein is CASSSPGQTPLLFF. For the CDR3, the DNA is TGTGCCAGCAGCTCCCCGGGACAGACGCCCCTCTTGTTCTTC.

V and J are TRBV19 and TRBJ1-3, with TRBD1 matching 12 bases. The V gene's germline CDR1 is LNHDA and CDR2 SQIVND (reference sequence). V shed 5 bases, J shed 4 bases, and the junction held 3 bases outside the gene matches. The CDR3 contains 15 residues. The CDR3 spells CASSAGTGGGNTIYF. The CDR3 DNA follows: TGTGCCAGTAGTGCCGGGACAGGGGGCGGAAACACCATATATTTT.

The chain links TRBV3-1 (or the pseudogene TRBV3-2) to TRBJ1-6; D gene ambiguous. The CDR3 sequence is 13 residues long. V was cut by 3 bases and J by 11 bases, with 11 bases left in between. Germline-derived CDR1 and CDR2 are LGHDT and YNNKEL (reference sequence). CDR3 protein: CASSHGSTTPLHF. The CDR3 nucleotides read TGTGCCAGCAGCCATGGAAGTACTACACCCCTCCACTTT.

This rearrangement joins TRBV7-8 to TRBJ1-4; D unclear. Trimming stripped 5 bases from V and 4 bases from J, with 17 bases between. Germline V gene lookup returns CDR1 SGHVS and CDR2 FQNEAQ. The length of the CDR3 is 16 residues. CDR3 sequence reads: CASSRVRGEYNEKLFF. DNA of the CDR3: TGTGCCAGCAGCCGGGTGCGGGGAGAGTATAATGAAAAACTGTTTTTT.

CDR3 nucleotide sequence: TGTGCCAGCAGCCGAGACAGTTACGAGCAGTACTTC. This encodes CASSRDSYEQYF. V usage is TRBV5-6 and J usage is TRBJ2-7, with D tentatively TRBD1 (5 bases). Looked up from germline, CDR1 is SGHDT and CDR2 is YYEEEE. CDR3 length: 12 residues. V was clipped by 4 bases and J by 4 bases, with 9 bases between them.

CDR3 in DNA: TGTGCCTGGAGTGTACGAGACAGGGATGGAAACACCATATATTTT. This sequence encodes CAWSVRDRDGNTIYF. This chain joins TRBV30 and TRBJ1-3; TRBD1 agrees at 7 bases. Germline V gene data show CDR1 as GTSNPN and CDR2 as SVGIG (reference sequence). V shed 0 bases, J shed 3 bases, and the junction held 5 bases outside the gene matches. The CDR3 contains 15 residues.

This clone occurred a few times. The chain combines TRBV11-2 with TRBJ1-1; D is undetermined. The CDR3 loop spans 13 amino acids. Germline V gives CDR1 SGHAT, CDR2 FQNNGV. Trimming pared 4 bases from V and 3 bases from J, leaving 9 bases between. The CDR3 bases are TGTGCCAGCAGCTCCCGGGAGGACACTGAAGCTTTCTTT. Its protein product is CASSSREDTEAFF.

This chain joins TRBV7-2 and TRBJ1-6; D call uncertain. V lost 5 bases and J lost 0, with 8 bases in between. The CDR3 is 15 amino acids. The germline gives CDR1 SGHTA, CDR2 FQGNSA. CDR3 in amino acids: CASSPSASYNSPLHF. CDR3 coding DNA: TGTGCCAGCAGCCCCAGTGCCTCCTATAATTCACCCCTCCACTTT.

The chain combines TRBV5-4 with TRBJ1-2; TRBD1 is a possible D gene (6 bases). The CDR3 totals 13 residues. CDR1 is SGHNT, CDR2 YYREEE, per germline (reference sequence). V lost 4 bases to trimming and J lost 2 bases, with 9 bases between them. Here the CDR3 reads CASSADSNYGYTF. DNA of the CDR3: TGTGCCAGCAGCGCGGACAGCAACTATGGCTACACCTTC. Using reference TRBV5-4 and TRBJ1-2 for the parts outside the CDR3, the full variable domain is ETGVTQSPTHLIKTRGQQVTLRCSSQSGHNTVSWYQQALGQGPQFIFQYYREEENGRGNFPPRFSGLQFPNYSSELNVNALELDDSALYLCASSADSNYGYTFGSGTRLTVV.

The chain carries TRBV6-1 and TRBJ1-3; D remains ambiguous. This CDR3 has 15 residues. In germline, CDR1 is MNHNS, CDR2 SASEGT. V was shortened by 3 bases and J by 2 bases, with 11 bases between the two germline ends. The CDR3 spells CASSESGSPGNTIYF. For the CDR3, the DNA is TGTGCCAGCAGTGAGTCTGGGAGCCCTGGAAACACCATATATTTT.

The chain couples TRBV2 to TRBJ2-7, with 10 bases aligning to TRBD1. With V trimmed by 3 bases and J by 2 bases, 7 bases remained unmatched. The length of the CDR3 is 16 residues. The germline V gene encodes CDR1 SNHLY and CDR2 FYNNEI. CDR3: CASSDSGQGVTYEQYF. The CDR3 nucleotides read TGTGCCAGCAGTGATTCCGGACAGGGGGTTACCTACGAGCAGTACTTC.

V is TRBV5-5 and J is TRBJ2-3; 9 bases agree with TRBD2. This CDR3 region has 15 residues. With 0 bases clipped from V and 4 bases from J, the junction kept 3 bases outside the gene matches. In germline, CDR1 is SGHKS, CDR2 YYEKEE (reference sequence). CDR3 in DNA: TGTGCCAGCAGCTTGGAGGGACTAGCTGCAGATACGCAGTATTTT. It is translated as CASSLEGLAADTQYF.